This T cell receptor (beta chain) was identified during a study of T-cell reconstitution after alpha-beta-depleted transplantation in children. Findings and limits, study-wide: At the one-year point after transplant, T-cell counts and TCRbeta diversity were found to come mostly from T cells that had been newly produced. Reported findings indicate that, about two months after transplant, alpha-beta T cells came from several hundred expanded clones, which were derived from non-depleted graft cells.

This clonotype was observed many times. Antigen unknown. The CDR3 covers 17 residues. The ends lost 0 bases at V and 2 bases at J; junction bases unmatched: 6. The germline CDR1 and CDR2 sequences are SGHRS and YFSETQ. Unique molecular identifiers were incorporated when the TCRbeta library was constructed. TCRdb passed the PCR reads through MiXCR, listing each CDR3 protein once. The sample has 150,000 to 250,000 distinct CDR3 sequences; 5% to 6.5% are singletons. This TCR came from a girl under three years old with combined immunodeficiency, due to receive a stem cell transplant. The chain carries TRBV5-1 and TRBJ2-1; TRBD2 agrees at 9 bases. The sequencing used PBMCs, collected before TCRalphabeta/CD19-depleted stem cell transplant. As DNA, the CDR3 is TGCGCCAGCAGCTTGGCGTCTAGCGGGAATACCTACAATGAGCAGTTCTTC. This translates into CASSLASSGNTYNEQFF.